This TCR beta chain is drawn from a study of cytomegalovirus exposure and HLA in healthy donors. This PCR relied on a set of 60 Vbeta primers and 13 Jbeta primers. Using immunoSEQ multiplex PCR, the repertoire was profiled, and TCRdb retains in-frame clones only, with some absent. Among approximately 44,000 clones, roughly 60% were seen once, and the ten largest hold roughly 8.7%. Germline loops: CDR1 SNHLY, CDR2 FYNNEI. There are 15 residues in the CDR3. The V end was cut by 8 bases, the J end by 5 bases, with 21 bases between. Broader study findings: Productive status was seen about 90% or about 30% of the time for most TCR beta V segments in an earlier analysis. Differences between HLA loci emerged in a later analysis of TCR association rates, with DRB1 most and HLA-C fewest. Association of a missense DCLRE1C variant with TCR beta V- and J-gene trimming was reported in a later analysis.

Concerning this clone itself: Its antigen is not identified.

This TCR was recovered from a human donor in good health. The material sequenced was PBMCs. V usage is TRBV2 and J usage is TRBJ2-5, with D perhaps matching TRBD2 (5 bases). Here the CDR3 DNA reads TGTGCCAGCGCCTCAGGACTGGCCCGCGGGGAGACCCAGTACTTC. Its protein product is CASASGLARGETQYF. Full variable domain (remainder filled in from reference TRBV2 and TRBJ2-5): EPEVTQTPSHQVTQMGQEVILRCVPISNHLYFYWYRQILGQKVEFLVSFYNNEISEKSEIFDDQFSVERPDGSNFTLKIRSTKLEDSAMYFCASASGLARGETQYFGPGTRLLVL.